A single sample is the source of the 5 T cell receptor beta chains below, sequenced in a study of human CD8 memory T cell subsets (dated by TCRdb to the early 2020s). The listed sequencing device is NextSeq 550. A Human TCR Profiling Kit was used to prepare UMI-labeled 5' RACE TCRbeta libraries. Following TCRdb reprocessing, every CDR3 protein sequence forms one entry, and DNA is not provided. This sample's table has entries for thousands of distinct CDR3 sequences. Roughly 40% of the sample is held by the ten biggest clonotypes. Sequencing was performed on CD8+ effector memory T cells (TEM) sorted from PBMCs. The cell subset or site label corresponds to: effector memory CD8 T cells, CCR7- CD45RO+ CD95+. These receptors were collected from a human donor in good health.

According to its frequency, this clonotype is medium-sized. The CDR3 reads CASSAGQGTEAFF. The chain combines TRBV5-1 with TRBJ1-1; TCRdb returns TRBD1, unconfirmable since there is no DNA. The CDR3 contains 13 residues. CDR1 and CDR2 (germline): SGHRS, YFSETQ.

The chain employs TRBV30 and TRBJ1-4; absent DNA, TCRdb's TRBD1 call cannot be checked. Germline CDR1 is GTSNPN and CDR2 is SVGIG (reference sequence). CDR3 size: 13 residues. The CDR3 sequence: CAWNQGTGEKLFF.

This chain connects TRBV2 to TRBJ1-2. Germline V CDR1 and CDR2: SNHLY, FYNNEI. The CDR3 length is 14 residues. The CDR3 loop is CASSEEGSGYGYTF.

The V gene is TRBV6-5, the J gene TRBJ2-5. The CDR3 length is 14 residues. Per germline, CDR1 MNHEY and CDR2 SVGAGI. This CDR3 is CASQTHGGGETQYF.

This sequence joins TRBV28 and TRBJ1-1; without DNA, the TCRdb call of TRBD1 cannot be checked. Germline loops: CDR1 MDHEN, CDR2 SYDVKM. CDR3 length: 14 residues. The CDR3 here is CASSYYRVGTEAFF.